The rows below give T cell receptor beta chains drawn from one sample of a study of T-cell memory formation after mild COVID-19. TCRdb reanalysed the 5' RACE reads using MiXCR and keeps one entry per CDR3 protein. This sample carries about 190,000 distinct CDR3 sequences, about a sixth of them seen once, and the ten largest clones take 2% to 3%. Sequencing input: PBMCs or a T cell subset sorted from them (not recorded which). The origin of the receptors is an adult woman who had mild COVID-19 (a few samples of this study predate the infection). Cell type and time point are not known. Each CDR3 is given with its conserved first and last residue. A D gene is named only where the DNA matches it firmly. Part of the rows lack a size; the others show once, few, many or a class for expanded clones.

d_call: .; j_call: TRBJ2-5; clone_size: .; v_call: TRBV7-8; cdr3_nt: TGTGCCAGCAGCCCCAGCCTTGTGAGCCAAGAGACCCAGTACTTC; cdr3_aa: CASSPSLVSQETQYF
d_call: .; j_call: TRBJ1-6; clone_size: .; v_call: TRBV20-1; cdr3_nt: TGCAGTGCTAGAGGGGGAGGGGGGGTCTCCTATAATTCACCCCTCCACTTT; cdr3_aa: CSARGGGGVSYNSPLHF
d_call: TRBD2; j_call: TRBJ2-1; clone_size: .; v_call: TRBV7-3; cdr3_nt: TGTGCCAGCAGCTTATCGCTAGCGGGAGGTGAGCAGTTCTTC; cdr3_aa: CASSLSLAGGEQFF
d_call: TRBD1; j_call: TRBJ1-6; clone_size: .; v_call: TRBV5-1; cdr3_nt: TGCGCCAGCAGCCTGGAGGTGACAGGGGTCGTTAATTCACCCCTCCACTTT; cdr3_aa: CASSLEVTGVVNSPLHF
d_call: .; j_call: TRBJ2-7; clone_size: few; v_call: TRBV5-4; cdr3_nt: TGTGCCAGCAGCTTGGAAACCTACGAGCAGTACTTC; cdr3_aa: CASSLETYEQYF
d_call: TRBD1; j_call: TRBJ2-2; clone_size: .; v_call: TRBV6-6; cdr3_nt: TGTGCCAGCAGTTCTAAAGGACAGGGGGCTAACACCGGGGAGCTGTTTTTT; cdr3_aa: CASSSKGQGANTGELFF
d_call: .; j_call: TRBJ1-6; clone_size: many; v_call: TRBV5-1; cdr3_nt: TGCGCCAGCCGAGAGAACTCCTATAATTCACCCCTCCACTTT; cdr3_aa: CASRENSYNSPLHF
d_call: .; j_call: TRBJ2-4; clone_size: few; v_call: TRBV20-1; cdr3_nt: TGCAGTGTTAACGCCAAAAACATTCAGTACTTC; cdr3_aa: CSVNAKNIQYF
d_call: .; j_call: TRBJ2-3; clone_size: many; v_call: TRBV24-1; cdr3_nt: TGTGCCACCAGTGGGAGGGGGAGCACAGATACGCAGTATTTT; cdr3_aa: CATSGRGSTDTQYF
d_call: .; j_call: TRBJ1-1; clone_size: .; v_call: TRBV3-1; cdr3_nt: TGTGCCAGCAGCCGGGACCGGAGGAACACTGAAGCTTTCTTT; cdr3_aa: CASSRDRRNTEAFF
d_call: .; j_call: TRBJ1-2; clone_size: .; v_call: TRBV20-1; cdr3_nt: TGCAGTGCTAGAGATCAGGGACACCTAAACTATGGCTACACCTTC; cdr3_aa: CSARDQGHLNYGYTF
d_call: TRBD2; j_call: TRBJ2-5; clone_size: .; v_call: TRBV25-1; cdr3_nt: TGTGCCAGCAGTGACCGACATTTTGGTAGCGGGGGCCAAGAGACCCAGTACTTC; cdr3_aa: CASSDRHFGSGGQETQYF
d_call: .; j_call: TRBJ1-5; clone_size: few; v_call: TRBV6-6; cdr3_nt: TGTGCCAGCACCGAGGGCATCGTTTATAGCAATCAGCCCCAGCATTTT; cdr3_aa: CASTEGIVYSNQPQHF
d_call: TRBD2; j_call: TRBJ2-3; clone_size: .; v_call: TRBV12-3/TRBV12-4; cdr3_nt: TGTGCCAGCAGGATGAGCGGGGGGACAGATACGCAGTATTTT; cdr3_aa: CASRMSGGTDTQYF
d_call: TRBD2; j_call: TRBJ2-3; clone_size: few; v_call: TRBV30; cdr3_nt: TGTGCCTGGCGGAGGGGAGGGGCCACAGATACGCAGTATTTT; cdr3_aa: CAWRRGGATDTQYF
d_call: .; j_call: TRBJ2-3; clone_size: few; v_call: TRBV7-6; cdr3_nt: TGTGCCAGCAGTCAACCGTTAGCGGACAGCACAGATACGCAGTATTTT; cdr3_aa: CASSQPLADSTDTQYF
d_call: .; j_call: TRBJ2-5; clone_size: few; v_call: TRBV7-2; cdr3_nt: TGTGCCAGCAGCTTGCAAGCGGGCCCCAAGGAGACCCAGTACTTC; cdr3_aa: CASSLQAGPKETQYF
d_call: .; j_call: TRBJ1-3; clone_size: .; v_call: TRBV5-1; cdr3_nt: TGCGCCAGCAGCCTGACATGGCAGGGAAGTTCCGGAAACACCATATATTTT; cdr3_aa: CASSLTWQGSSGNTIYF
d_call: TRBD2; j_call: TRBJ2-7; clone_size: few; v_call: TRBV4-1; cdr3_nt: TGCGCCAGCAGCCAACCCTCTAGCGGAATGGCCTACGAGCAGTACTTC; cdr3_aa: CASSQPSSGMAYEQYF
d_call: .; j_call: TRBJ1-5; clone_size: .; v_call: TRBV4-1; cdr3_nt: TGCGCCAGCAGCCAACTACAGGATCTTATGCCCCAGCATTTT; cdr3_aa: CASSQLQDLMPQHF
d_call: .; j_call: TRBJ1-1; clone_size: .; v_call: TRBV29-1; cdr3_nt: TGCAGCGTTCGTCCCGGCAGTACAAACACTGAAGCTTTCTTT; cdr3_aa: CSVRPGSTNTEAFF
d_call: TRBD2; j_call: TRBJ2-3; clone_size: .; v_call: TRBV29-1; cdr3_nt: TGCAGCGCAGGAGCGGGAGGGTATACGCAGTATTTT; cdr3_aa: CSAGAGGYTQYF
d_call: .; j_call: TRBJ2-1; clone_size: .; v_call: TRBV5-5; cdr3_nt: TGTGCCAGCAGCTTGGACAGGCCGTGGTACAATGAGCAGTTCTTC; cdr3_aa: CASSLDRPWYNEQFF
d_call: TRBD1; j_call: TRBJ1-2; clone_size: few; v_call: TRBV7-8; cdr3_nt: TGTGCCAGCAGCCAAACTGGACAGGCGATTAACTATGGCTACACCTTC; cdr3_aa: CASSQTGQAINYGYTF